These 29 T cell receptor beta chains were all obtained from the same sample, sequenced in a study of T cell repertoires in cytomegalovirus infection. TCRdb itself ran the reads through MiXCR, one entry per CDR3 protein. The profile shows approximately 990,000 distinct CDR3 sequences, about a third of them singletons. Their antigen targets remain unknown. The sequences come from cultured CD8+ T cells from PBMCs, collected from culture after CMV antigen stimulation. The receptor set was obtained from a human donor in good health (CMV status not recorded). Some clones in this sample may be carry-over from other donors' samples.

This clonotype was counted only a few times. V is TRBV7-9 and J is TRBJ1-1; 7 bases are a match to TRBD1. J lost 6 bases, V lost 5 bases, and 6 bases had no gene match. The length of the CDR3 is 13 residues. Germline-derived CDR1 and CDR2 are SEHNR and FQNEAQ (reference sequence). The CDR3 DNA reads as TGTGCCAGCAGCGAGACAGGGTTGCCTGAAGCTTTCTTT. Its translation: CASSETGLPEAFF. The entire variable domain, with the rest obtained from reference TRBV7-9 and TRBJ1-1, is as follows: DTGVSQNPRHKITKRGQNVTFRCDPISEHNRLYWYRQTLGQGPEFLTYFQNEAQLEKSRLLSDRFSAERPKGSFSTLEIQRTEQGDSAMYLCASSETGLPEAFFGQGTRLTVV.

The chain links TRBV7-6 to TRBJ1-5; a weak D match, TRBD1 (5 bases). Germline CDR1 SGHVS, CDR2 FNYEAQ. There are 17 residues in the CDR3. V was trimmed by 4 bases and J by 7 bases, leaving 23 bases between them. The CDR3 nucleotides are TGTGCCAGCAGCTCAGCCCCCCGGGCAGGGTCCAACCAGCCCCAGCATTTT. Translated, it gives CASSSAPRAGSNQPQHF.

This clonotype was counted ten times or more. The CDR3 spells CASSQDRSRSYEQYF. CDR3 bases: TGTGCCAGCAGCCAGGACAGGTCGCGCTCCTACGAGCAGTACTTC. J is TRBJ2-7 and V is TRBV7-6; 7 positions match TRBD1. Trimming took 5 bases from V and 0 from J; bases not matched to a gene: 7. Germline-derived CDR1 and CDR2 are SGHVS and FNYEAQ. The CDR3 totals 15 residues.

This clonotype was counted a few times. The J gene is TRBJ2-3, the V gene TRBV12-3 or TRBV12-4, with 8 positions matching TRBD1. This CDR3 region has 16 residues. V was clipped by 6 bases and J by 3 bases; unmatched bases: 11. For the CDR3, the DNA is TGTGCCAGCAGGGTCCGTGGCAGGGGGCCTACAGATACGCAGTATTTT. Protein sequence: CASRVRGRGPTDTQYF.

A few counts support this clonotype. The chain couples TRBV5-1 to TRBJ2-1; 7 bases are a match to TRBD2. V lost 2 bases, J lost 3 bases, and 5 bases stayed unmatched. CDR1 SGHRS and CDR2 YFSETQ come from the germline V gene. The CDR3 runs to 15 residues. The CDR3 sequence: CASSLYGGNYNEQFF. DNA of the CDR3: TGCGCCAGCAGCTTATACGGGGGGAACTACAATGAGCAGTTCTTC.

In its sample, this clonotype was seen a few times. The V and J genes are TRBV7-9 and TRBJ1-4; D gene uncertain. The CDR3 runs to 13 residues. Germline V CDR1 and CDR2: SEHNR, FQNEAQ (reference sequence). Trimming took 4 bases from V and 8 from J, leaving 11 bases between them. The CDR3 sequence: CASSYNLGEKLFF. CDR3 DNA: TGTGCCAGCAGCTACAACTTAGGGGAAAAACTGTTTTTT.

The chain employs TRBV7-9 and TRBJ2-1; 7 nucleotides align to TRBD1. CDR3 size: 15 residues. With V trimmed by 3 bases and J by 6 bases, 8 bases remained unmatched. Germline loops: CDR1 SEHNR, CDR2 FQNEAQ (reference sequence). The CDR3 DNA sequence: TGTGCCAGCAGCTTTACCTCGGGACAGCTCAATGAGCAGTTCTTC. Protein product: CASSFTSGQLNEQFF.

The gene calls are TRBV12-5 and TRBJ2-1, with no clear D. V lost 6 bases and J 0 bases, leaving 9 bases between the germline ends. This CDR3 is 14 amino acids long. Germline CDR1 reads LGHNT; CDR2 reads FRNRAP. The chain's CDR3 is CASGSGSSYNEQFF. The CDR3 DNA reads as TGTGCTAGTGGGAGTGGAAGCTCCTACAATGAGCAGTTCTTC.

The rearrangement links TRBV6-6 to TRBJ2-5; D unresolved. V lost 0 bases to trimming and J lost 4 bases, with 12 bases between them. Germline assignment: CDR1 MNHNY and CDR2 SVGAGI (reference sequence). This CDR3 region has 15 residues. CDR3 residues: CASSYSSRLSETQYF. Written as DNA, the CDR3 is TGTGCCAGCAGTTACTCTTCCAGATTGTCAGAGACCCAGTACTTC.

This rearrangement joins TRBV19 to TRBJ1-1, with 7 bases aligning to TRBD1. The CDR3 contains 13 residues. Germline CDR1 reads LNHDA; CDR2 reads SQIVND (reference sequence). J was trimmed by 7 bases and V by 5 bases; bases with no gene match: 7. CDR3 residues: CASSWTGPNEAFF. The DNA for the CDR3 is TGTGCCAGTAGTTGGACAGGACCTAATGAAGCTTTCTTT.

This chain uses TRBV20-1 with TRBJ1-1; no clear D gene. Germline CDR1 and CDR2: DFQATT and SNEGSKA (reference sequence). With 7 bases removed from V and 4 bases from J, the gap between germline ends came to 16 bases. The CDR3 runs 13 residues. This chain's CDR3 is CSGGQVMGTEAFF. CDR3 DNA: TGCAGTGGGGGTCAGGTTATGGGCACTGAAGCTTTCTTT.

This clonotype turned up a few times. The rearrangement links TRBV25-1 to TRBJ2-2; 7 nucleotides line up with TRBD2. Germline assignment: CDR1 MGHDK and CDR2 SYGVNS. Trimming cost V 2 bases and J 4 bases; bases outside gene matches: 7. The CDR3 is 16 residues long. CDR3 loop: CASSERVSGFTGELFF. The DNA of the CDR3 is TGTGCCAGCAGTGAAAGGGTTAGCGGGTTCACCGGGGAGCTGTTTTTT.

The CDR3 region is CANKLATGDTEAFF. The CDR3, as DNA: TGTGCCAACAAACTAGCGACAGGAGACACTGAAGCTTTCTTT. The genes are TRBV27 and TRBJ1-1, with D possibly TRBD1 on 6 matching bases. Germline-derived CDR1 and CDR2 are MNHEY and SMNVEV (reference sequence). There are 14 residues in the CDR3. V lost 10 bases, J lost 3 bases, and 18 bases lay in between.

This clonotype turned up a few times. This rearrangement joins TRBV6-2 or TRBV6-3 to TRBJ2-2, with 7 bases lining up with TRBD1. Trimming cost V 7 bases and J 4 bases; bases outside gene matches: 9. The CDR3 is made up of 15 amino acids. Germline-derived CDR1 and CDR2 are MNHEY and SVGEGT. The CDR3 sequence: CASKSTGKGTGELFF. Here the CDR3 DNA reads TGTGCCAGCAAATCGACAGGGAAGGGCACCGGGGAGCTGTTTTTT.

Details on this clonotype: One end of the junction does not line up with germline, which may come from a read error. V usage is TRBV4-1 and J usage is TRBJ2-7; possibly TRBD1 or TRBD2 for D (6 bases each). Germline V gives CDR1 MGHRA, CDR2 YSYEKL. The CDR3 spans 16 residues. For the CDR3, the DNA is TGTGCCAGCAGCCCCCGGGGGCAGGGTGGGTTCTACGAGCAGTACTTC. It is translated as CASSPRGQGGFYEQYF.

This chain joins TRBV15 and TRBJ2-3, with 8 bases matching TRBD2. The V and J ends lost 4 bases and 0 bases, in that order; junction bases with no gene match: 3. Germline CDR1 is LNHNV and CDR2 is YYDKDF (reference sequence). This CDR3 is built from 15 residues. The CDR3 nucleotides are TGTGCCACCAGCACACTAGCGGTTAGCACAGATACGCAGTATTTT. Translation: CATSTLAVSTDTQYF.

This chain uses TRBV15 with TRBJ2-1; perhaps TRBD1 as D (6 bases). Trimming removed 2 bases at V and 8 bases at J, with 16 bases between. The CDR3 has 15 amino acids. Germline assignment: CDR1 LNHNV and CDR2 YYDKDF (reference sequence). The CDR3 DNA is TGTGCCACCAGCAGAACACAGACAGGAATTCATGAGCAGTTCTTC. Residues: CATSRTQTGIHEQFF.

V is TRBV7-9 and J is TRBJ1-1; D is uncertain. The germline V gene encodes CDR1 SEHNR and CDR2 FQNEAQ (reference sequence). The CDR3 runs 13 residues. Trimming pared 1 base from V and 3 bases from J, leaving 6 bases between. The CDR3 DNA reads TGTGCCAGCAGCTTAGGGGTCCACACTGAAGCTTTCTTT. Translating it yields CASSLGVHTEAFF.

The chain uses TRBV6-6 and TRBJ2-5; 10 positions agree with TRBD2. V trimming: 2 bases; J trimming: 5 bases; junction bases outside the gene matches: 5. Germline assignment: CDR1 MNHNY and CDR2 SVGAGI (reference sequence). This CDR3 has 15 residues. CDR3 in DNA: TGTGCCAGCAGTTACCCCTTAGCGGGGGGCGAGACCCAGTACTTC. It encodes CASSYPLAGGETQYF.

This clonotype has ten or more counts. The chain is built from TRBV7-2 and TRBJ1-1, with TRBD1 matching 9 bases. J was trimmed by 6 bases and V by 5 bases; bases with no gene match: 7. CDR1 SGHTA and CDR2 FQGNSA come from the germline V gene. The CDR3 has 14 residues. The DNA for the CDR3 is TGTGCCAGCAGCAGACCGGGACAGGGTGCTGAAGCTTTCTTT. Its protein product is CASSRPGQGAEAFF.

V usage is TRBV5-5 and J usage is TRBJ2-3; D remains unclear. The length of the CDR3 is 14 residues. The V end lost 0 bases, the J end lost 1 base, and 6 bases lay between the germline ends. Germline loops: CDR1 SGHKS, CDR2 YYEKEE (reference sequence). The CDR3 reads CASSLGYGTDTQYF. The DNA of the CDR3 is TGTGCCAGCAGCTTGGGGTACGGCACAGATACGCAGTATTTT.

This clonotype was seen at least ten times. The V gene is TRBV7-2, the J gene TRBJ1-5; a weak D match, TRBD1 (6 bases). Trimming pared 4 bases from V and 1 base from J, leaving 17 bases between. Germline-derived CDR1 and CDR2 are SGHTA and FQGNSA. This CDR3 has 17 residues. In nucleotides, the CDR3 is TGTGCCAGCAGCTCGAGGGGAGGGGGATGGAGCAATCAGCCCCAGCATTTT. It yields the protein CASSSRGGGWSNQPQHF.

The sample holds many counts of this clonotype. The chain carries TRBV27 and TRBJ2-1; D may be TRBD2 (6 bases). V was clipped by 3 bases and J by 0 bases, with 9 bases between them. CDR1 MNHEY and CDR2 SMNVEV come from the germline V gene (reference sequence). This CDR3 has 15 amino acids. The CDR3 protein is CASSFLGGSYNEQFF. In DNA, the CDR3 is TGTGCCAGCAGTTTCCTGGGGGGCTCCTACAATGAGCAGTTCTTC.

The V gene is TRBV12-3 or TRBV12-4, the J gene TRBJ2-5; TRBD1 or TRBD2 may be the D gene (5 bases each). The CDR3 extends over 12 amino acids. Trimming cost V 8 bases and J 5 bases, with 12 bases left between them. The CDR3: CASEGSDETQYF. Written as DNA, the CDR3 is TGTGCCAGCGAGGGGAGTGACGAGACCCAGTACTTC.

In this sample, this clonotype turned up many times. This sequence joins TRBV7-6 and TRBJ2-7; no reliable D call. The germline V and J ends were trimmed by 5 bases and 2 bases, with 10 bases remaining between them. This CDR3 comprises 13 residues. The germline V gene has CDR1 SGHVS and CDR2 FNYEAQ. CDR3 protein: CASSPTETYEQYF. CDR3 sequence (DNA): TGTGCCAGCAGCCCAACGGAGACCTACGAGCAGTACTTC.

The CDR3 spells CASSWDTLTDTQYF. DNA for the CDR3: TGTGCCAGCAGTTGGGACACCCTCACAGATACGCAGTATTTT. The chain couples TRBV28 to TRBJ2-3, with TRBD1 as a possible D gene (6 bases). V lost 4 bases, J lost 2 bases, and 10 bases lay in between. The germline CDR1 and CDR2 sequences are MDHEN and SYDVKM. There are 14 residues in the CDR3.

The chain employs TRBV9 and TRBJ2-1; the D call may be TRBD1 or TRBD2 (5 bases each). The V gene's germline CDR1 is SGDLS and CDR2 YYNGEE. This CDR3 contains 12 residues. The germline V and J ends were trimmed by 6 bases and 12 bases, with 16 bases remaining between them. The CDR3 sequence is CASTTGTQGQFF. The CDR3 nucleotides read TGTGCCAGCACAACCGGGACGCAAGGGCAGTTCTTC.

A single count supports this clonotype. CDR3 sequence (DNA): TGTGCCAGTAGTATAGGCCATGGACAGCTCTCTGGGGCCAACGTCCTGACTTTC. Translating gives CASSIGHGQLSGANVLTF. V and J are TRBV19 and TRBJ2-6; a weak D match, TRBD1 (6 bases). The V end was cut by 1 base, the J end by 0 bases, with 13 bases between. The CDR3 extends over 18 amino acids. Germline values: CDR1 LNHDA, CDR2 SQIVND (reference sequence).

This rearrangement joins TRBV6-6 to TRBJ1-1; D is undetermined. CDR3 size: 12 residues. Germline loops: CDR1 MNHNY, CDR2 SVGAGI (reference sequence). V was shortened by 2 bases and J by 7 bases, with 8 bases between the two germline ends. CDR3 in amino acids: CASSYGRNEAFF. Here the CDR3 DNA reads TGTGCCAGCAGTTACGGCAGGAATGAAGCTTTCTTT.